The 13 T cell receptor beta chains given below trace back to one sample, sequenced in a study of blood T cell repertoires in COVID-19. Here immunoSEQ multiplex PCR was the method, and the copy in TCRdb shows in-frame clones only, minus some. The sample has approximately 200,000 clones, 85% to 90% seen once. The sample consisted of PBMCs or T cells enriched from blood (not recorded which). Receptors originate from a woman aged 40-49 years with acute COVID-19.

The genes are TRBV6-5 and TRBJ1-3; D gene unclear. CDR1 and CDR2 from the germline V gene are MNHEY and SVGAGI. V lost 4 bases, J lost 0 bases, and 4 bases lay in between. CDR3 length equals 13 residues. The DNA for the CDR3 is TGTGCCAGCAGTTGGAGCTCTGGAAACACCATATATTTT. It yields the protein CASSWSSGNTIYF.

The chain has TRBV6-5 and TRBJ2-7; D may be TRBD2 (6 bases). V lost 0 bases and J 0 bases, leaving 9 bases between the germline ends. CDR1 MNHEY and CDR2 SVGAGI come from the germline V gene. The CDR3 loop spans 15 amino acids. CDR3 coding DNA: TGTGCCAGCAGTTACTCTGGCGGGGCCTCCTACGAGCAGTACTTC. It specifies CASSYSGGASYEQYF.

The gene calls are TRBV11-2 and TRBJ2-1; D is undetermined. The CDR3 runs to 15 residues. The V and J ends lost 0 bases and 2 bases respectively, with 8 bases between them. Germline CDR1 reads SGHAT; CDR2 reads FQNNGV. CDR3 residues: CASSLDKTAYNEQFF. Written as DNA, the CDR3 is TGTGCCAGCAGCTTAGATAAAACAGCCTACAATGAGCAGTTCTTC.

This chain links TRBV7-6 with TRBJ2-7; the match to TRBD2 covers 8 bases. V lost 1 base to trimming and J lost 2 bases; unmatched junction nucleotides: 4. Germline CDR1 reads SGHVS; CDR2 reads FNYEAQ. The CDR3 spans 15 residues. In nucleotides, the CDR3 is TGTGCCAGCAGCTTAGTCACTAGCGGAACCTACGAGCAGTACTTC. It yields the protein CASSLVTSGTYEQYF.

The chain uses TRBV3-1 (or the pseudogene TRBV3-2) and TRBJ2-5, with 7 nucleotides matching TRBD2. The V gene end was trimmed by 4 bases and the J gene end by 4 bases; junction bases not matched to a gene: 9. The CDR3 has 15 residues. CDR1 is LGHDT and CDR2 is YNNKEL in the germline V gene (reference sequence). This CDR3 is CASSPTIAGVETQYF. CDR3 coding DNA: TGTGCCAGCAGCCCGACAATCGCGGGGGTAGAGACCCAGTACTTC.

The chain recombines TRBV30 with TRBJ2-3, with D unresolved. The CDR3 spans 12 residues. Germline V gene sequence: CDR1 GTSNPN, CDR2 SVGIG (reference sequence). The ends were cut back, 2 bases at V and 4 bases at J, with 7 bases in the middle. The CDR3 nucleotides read TGTGCCTGGAGTCCAACATCAGATACGCAGTATTTT. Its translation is CAWSPTSDTQYF.

The CDR3 sequence is CASSLAQANEKLFF. Written as DNA, the CDR3 is TGTGCCAGCAGCTTAGCACAGGCTAATGAAAAACTGTTTTTT. The gene calls are TRBV7-6 and TRBJ1-4; a weak D match, TRBD1 (5 bases). V lost 0 bases and J 3 bases, leaving 5 bases between the germline ends. This CDR3 region has 14 residues. The germline V gene encodes CDR1 SGHVS and CDR2 FNYEAQ.

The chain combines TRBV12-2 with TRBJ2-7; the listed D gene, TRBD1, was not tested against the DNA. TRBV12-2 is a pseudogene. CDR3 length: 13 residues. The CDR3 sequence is CASRPDRPHEQYF. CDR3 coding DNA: TGTGCAAGTCGCCCTGACAGGCCCCACGAGCAGTACTTC.

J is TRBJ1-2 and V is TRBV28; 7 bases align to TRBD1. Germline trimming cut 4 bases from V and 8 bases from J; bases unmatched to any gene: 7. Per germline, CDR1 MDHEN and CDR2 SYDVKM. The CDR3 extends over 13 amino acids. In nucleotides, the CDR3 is TGTGCCAGCAGTTCAGGACAGGTTCAGGGCTACACCTTC. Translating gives CASSSGQVQGYTF.

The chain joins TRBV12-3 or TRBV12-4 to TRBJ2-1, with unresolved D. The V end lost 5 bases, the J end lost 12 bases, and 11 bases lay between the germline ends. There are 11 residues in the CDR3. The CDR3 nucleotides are TGTGCCAGCAGTCTCCGGTATTGGCAGTTCTTC. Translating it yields CASSLRYWQFF.

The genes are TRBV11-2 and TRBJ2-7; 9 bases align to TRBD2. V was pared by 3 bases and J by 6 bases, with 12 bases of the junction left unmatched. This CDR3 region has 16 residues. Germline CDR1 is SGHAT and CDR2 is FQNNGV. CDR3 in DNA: TGTGCCAGCAGCTTCCTTAGCGGGAGTAACGTCGGCGAGCAGTACTTC. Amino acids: CASSFLSGSNVGEQYF.

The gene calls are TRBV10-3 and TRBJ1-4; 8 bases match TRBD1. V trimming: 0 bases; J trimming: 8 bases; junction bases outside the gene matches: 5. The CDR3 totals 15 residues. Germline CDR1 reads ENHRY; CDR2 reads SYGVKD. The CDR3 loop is CAISESETGAEKLFF. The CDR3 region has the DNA TGTGCCATCAGTGAGTCTGAGACAGGGGCGGAAAAACTGTTTTTT.

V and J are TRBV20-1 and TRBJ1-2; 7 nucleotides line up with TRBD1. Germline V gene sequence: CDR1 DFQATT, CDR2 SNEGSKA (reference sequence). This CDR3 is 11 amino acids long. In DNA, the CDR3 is TGCCTTGCCAGGGGGATCTATGGCTACACCTTC. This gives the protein CLARGIYGYTF.